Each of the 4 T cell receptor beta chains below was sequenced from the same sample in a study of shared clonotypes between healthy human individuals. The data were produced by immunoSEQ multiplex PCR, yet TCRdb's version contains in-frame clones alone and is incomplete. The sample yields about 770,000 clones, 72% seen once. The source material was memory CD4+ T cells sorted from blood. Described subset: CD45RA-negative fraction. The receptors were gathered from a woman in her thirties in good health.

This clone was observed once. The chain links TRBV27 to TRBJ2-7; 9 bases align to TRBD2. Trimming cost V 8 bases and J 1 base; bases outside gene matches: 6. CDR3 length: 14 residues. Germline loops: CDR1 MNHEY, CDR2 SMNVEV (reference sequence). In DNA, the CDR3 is TGTGCCAGCGTTGCGCTAGCGGGATCCTACGAGCAGTACTTC. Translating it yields CASVALAGSYEQYF.

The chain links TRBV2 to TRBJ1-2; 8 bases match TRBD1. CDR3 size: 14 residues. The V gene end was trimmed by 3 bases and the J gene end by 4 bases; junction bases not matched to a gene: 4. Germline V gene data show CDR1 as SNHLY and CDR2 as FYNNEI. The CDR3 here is CASSDLDRGYGYTF. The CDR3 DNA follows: TGTGCCAGCAGTGACCTAGACAGGGGCTATGGCTACACCTTC.

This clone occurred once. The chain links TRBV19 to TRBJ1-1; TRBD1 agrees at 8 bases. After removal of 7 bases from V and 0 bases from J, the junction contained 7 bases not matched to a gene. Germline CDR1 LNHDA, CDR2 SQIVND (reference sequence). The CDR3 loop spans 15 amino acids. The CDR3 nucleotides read TGTGCCAGTACCAGGACAGGGTCGGTGAACACTGAAGCTTTCTTT. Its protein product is CASTRTGSVNTEAFF. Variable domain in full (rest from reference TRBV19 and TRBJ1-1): DGGITQSPKYLFRKEGQNVTLSCEQNLNHDAMYWYRQDPGQGLRLIYYSQIVNDFQKGDIAEGYSVSREKKESFPLTVTSAQKNPTAFYLCASTRTGSVNTEAFFGQGTRLTVV.

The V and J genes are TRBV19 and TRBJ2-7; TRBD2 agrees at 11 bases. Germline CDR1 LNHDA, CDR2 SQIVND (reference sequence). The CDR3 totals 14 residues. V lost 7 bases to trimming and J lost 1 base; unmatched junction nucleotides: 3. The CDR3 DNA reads TGTGCCAGTAAACTAGCGGGAGATTCCTACGAGCAGTACTTC. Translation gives CASKLAGDSYEQYF.